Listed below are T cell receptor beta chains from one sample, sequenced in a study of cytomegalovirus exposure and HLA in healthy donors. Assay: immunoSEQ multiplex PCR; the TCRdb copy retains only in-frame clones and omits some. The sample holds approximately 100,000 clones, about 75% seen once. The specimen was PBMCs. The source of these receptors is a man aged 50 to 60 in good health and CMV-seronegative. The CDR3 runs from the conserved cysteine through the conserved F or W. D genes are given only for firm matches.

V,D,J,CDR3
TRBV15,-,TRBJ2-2,CATSRDLGARSTGELFF
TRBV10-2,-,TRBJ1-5,CASTLGAGDPGNQPQHF
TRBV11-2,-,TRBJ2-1,CASSSTRAGRNEQFF
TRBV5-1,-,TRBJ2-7,CASSPGTQTYEQYF
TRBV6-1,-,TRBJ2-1,CASALGAFNEQFF
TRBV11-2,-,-,CASSLDRSGSYEQYF
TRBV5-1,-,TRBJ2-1,CAGRIGGSYADEQFF
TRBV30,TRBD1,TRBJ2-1,CAWTGGDINEQFF
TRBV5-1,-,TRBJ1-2,CASSLVQGIGYGYTF
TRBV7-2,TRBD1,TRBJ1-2,CASSLDRAVDYTF
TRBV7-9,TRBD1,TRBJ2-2,CSSRPGTGNTGELFF
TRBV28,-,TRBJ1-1,CASSLKNRRRCWF
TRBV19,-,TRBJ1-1,CASSTWTVGPMNTEAFF
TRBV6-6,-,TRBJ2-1,CASSYPGDRNEQFF
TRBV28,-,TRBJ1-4,CASQPQPRRSEKLFF
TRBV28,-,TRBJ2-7,CASSFSIYEQYF
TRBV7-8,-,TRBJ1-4,CASSLAAARNEKLFF
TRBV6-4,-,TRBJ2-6,CASSLNSGANVLTF
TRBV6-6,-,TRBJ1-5,CASSYANNQPQHF
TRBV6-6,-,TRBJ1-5,CASSYSPPSGGQPQHF
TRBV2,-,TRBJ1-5,CASSVRQGGGTIAAQHF
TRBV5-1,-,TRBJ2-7,CASSLVPGTYEQYF
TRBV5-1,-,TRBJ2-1,CASSLDQGSRQFF
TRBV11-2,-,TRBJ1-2,CASSLREGGYTF
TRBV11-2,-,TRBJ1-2,CASSLDRAYGYTF
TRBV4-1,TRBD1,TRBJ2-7,CASSQRMDRAASYEQYF
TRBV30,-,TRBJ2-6,CAWNPGLAGANVLTF
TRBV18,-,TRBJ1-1,CASSPTDLRDTEAFF